This TCR beta chain was profiled in a study of early T cells in non-severe SARS-CoV-2 infection. Study overall: Sequencing of unsorted whole blood was done on bulk RNA, leaving chains unpaired.

The germline V and J ends were trimmed by 11 bases and 3 bases, with 13 bases remaining between them. Germline CDR1 is KGHDR and CDR2 is SFDVKD. The CDR3 has 13 amino acids. General study points: There was a bias toward anti-spike CD8 responses in VDJdb matching, which missed private and CD4 specificities.

Individual cDNA molecules received unique molecular identifiers during library preparation. TCRdb itself ran the 5' RACE reads through MiXCR, one entry per CDR3 protein. Of 60,000 to 75,000 distinct CDR3 sequences listed, about an eighth were seen once; the top ten hold around 5%. This clonotype appeared a few times. Its target is unknown. This chain connects TRBV24-1 to TRBJ2-1, with TRBD2 as a possible D gene (6 bases). Sequences were derived from whole blood, sampled at baseline. The TCR comes from an adult who was a healthcare worker with PCR-confirmed SARS-CoV-2 infection or an uninfected control (not recorded which). The CDR3 spells CAIRDLNYNEQFF. The CDR3 DNA sequence: TGTGCCATCCGGGACTTGAACTACAATGAGCAGTTCTTC.